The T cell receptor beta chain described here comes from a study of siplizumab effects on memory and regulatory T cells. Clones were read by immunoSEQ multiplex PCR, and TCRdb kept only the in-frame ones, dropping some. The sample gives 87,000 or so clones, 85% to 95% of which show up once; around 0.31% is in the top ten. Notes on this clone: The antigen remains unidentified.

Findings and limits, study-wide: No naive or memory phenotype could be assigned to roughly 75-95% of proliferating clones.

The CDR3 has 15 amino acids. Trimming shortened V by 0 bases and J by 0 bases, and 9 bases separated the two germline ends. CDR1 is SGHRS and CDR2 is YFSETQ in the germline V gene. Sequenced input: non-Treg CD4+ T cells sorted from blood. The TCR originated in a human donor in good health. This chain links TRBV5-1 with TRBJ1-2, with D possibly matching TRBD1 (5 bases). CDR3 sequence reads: CASSLDVTANYGYTF. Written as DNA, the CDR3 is TGCGCCAGCAGCTTGGATGTGACAGCTAACTATGGCTACACCTTC.